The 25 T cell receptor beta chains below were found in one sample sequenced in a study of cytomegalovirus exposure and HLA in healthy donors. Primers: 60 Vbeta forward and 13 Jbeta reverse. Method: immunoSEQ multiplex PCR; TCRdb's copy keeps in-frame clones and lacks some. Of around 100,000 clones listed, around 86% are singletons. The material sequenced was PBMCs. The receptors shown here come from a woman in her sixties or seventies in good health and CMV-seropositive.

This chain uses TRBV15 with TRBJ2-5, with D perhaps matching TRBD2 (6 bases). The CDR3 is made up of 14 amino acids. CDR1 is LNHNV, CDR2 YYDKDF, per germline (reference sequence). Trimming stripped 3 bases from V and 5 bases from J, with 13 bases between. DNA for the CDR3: TGTGCCACCAGCAGGCCGGGGGAAGGGGAGACCCAGTACTTC. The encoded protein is CATSRPGEGETQYF.

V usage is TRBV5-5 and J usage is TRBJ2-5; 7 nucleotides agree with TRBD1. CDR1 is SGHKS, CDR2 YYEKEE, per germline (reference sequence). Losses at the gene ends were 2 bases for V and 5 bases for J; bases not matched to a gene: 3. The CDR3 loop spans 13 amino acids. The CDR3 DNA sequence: TGTGCCAGCAGCTTACAGGGGCCGGAGACCCAGTACTTC. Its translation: CASSLQGPETQYF.

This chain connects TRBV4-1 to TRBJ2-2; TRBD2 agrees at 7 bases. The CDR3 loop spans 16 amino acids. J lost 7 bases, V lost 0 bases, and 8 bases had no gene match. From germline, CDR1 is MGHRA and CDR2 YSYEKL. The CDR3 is CASSQDGRGLIGELFF. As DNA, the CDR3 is TGCGCCAGCAGCCAAGATGGGCGGGGGTTGATCGGGGAGCTGTTTTTT.

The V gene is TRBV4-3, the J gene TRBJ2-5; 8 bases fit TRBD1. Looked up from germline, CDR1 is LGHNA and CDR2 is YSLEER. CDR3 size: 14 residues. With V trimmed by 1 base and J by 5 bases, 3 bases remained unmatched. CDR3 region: CASSQGTGWETQYF. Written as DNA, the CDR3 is TGCGCCAGCAGCCAAGGGACAGGGTGGGAGACCCAGTACTTC.

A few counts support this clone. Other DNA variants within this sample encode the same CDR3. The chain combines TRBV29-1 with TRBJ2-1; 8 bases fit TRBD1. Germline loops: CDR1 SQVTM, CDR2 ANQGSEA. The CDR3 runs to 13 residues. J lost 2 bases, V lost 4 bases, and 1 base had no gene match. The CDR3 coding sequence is TGCAGCGTTGTGGGACAGGCCTACAATGAGCAGTTCTTC. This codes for CSVVGQAYNEQFF.

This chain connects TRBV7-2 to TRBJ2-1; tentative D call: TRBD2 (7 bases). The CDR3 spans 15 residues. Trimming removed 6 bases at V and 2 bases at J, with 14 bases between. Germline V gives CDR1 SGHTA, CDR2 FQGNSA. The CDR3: CASRGGGSPYNEQFF. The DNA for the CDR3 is TGTGCCAGCAGAGGGGGGGGATCTCCCTACAATGAGCAGTTCTTC.

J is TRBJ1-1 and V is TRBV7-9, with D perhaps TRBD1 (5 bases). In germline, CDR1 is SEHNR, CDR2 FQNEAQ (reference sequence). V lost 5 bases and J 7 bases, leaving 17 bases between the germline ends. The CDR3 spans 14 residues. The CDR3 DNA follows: TGTGCCAGCAGCCCCGGGGGGGGAACGGGTGAAGCTTTCTTT. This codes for CASSPGGGTGEAFF.

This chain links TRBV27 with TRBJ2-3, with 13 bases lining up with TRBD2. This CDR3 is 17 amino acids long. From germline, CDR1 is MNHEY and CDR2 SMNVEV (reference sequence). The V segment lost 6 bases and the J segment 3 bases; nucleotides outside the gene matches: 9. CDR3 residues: CASRLAGGPEVTDTQYF. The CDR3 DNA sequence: TGTGCCAGCAGACTAGCGGGAGGGCCCGAAGTTACAGATACGCAGTATTTT.

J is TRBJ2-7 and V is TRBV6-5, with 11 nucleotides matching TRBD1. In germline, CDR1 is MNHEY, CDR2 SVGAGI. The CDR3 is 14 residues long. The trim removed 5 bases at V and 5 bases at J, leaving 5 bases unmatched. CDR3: CASSGGQGGNEQYF. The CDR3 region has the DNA TGTGCCAGCAGTGGGGGACAGGGGGGAAACGAGCAGTACTTC.

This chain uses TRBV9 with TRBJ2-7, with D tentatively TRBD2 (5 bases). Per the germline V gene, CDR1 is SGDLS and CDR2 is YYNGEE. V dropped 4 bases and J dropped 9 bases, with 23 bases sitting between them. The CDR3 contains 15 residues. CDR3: CASSPYPSRGEGQYF. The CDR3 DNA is TGTGCCAGCAGCCCCTATCCTAGCCGCGGAGAAGGGCAGTACTTC.

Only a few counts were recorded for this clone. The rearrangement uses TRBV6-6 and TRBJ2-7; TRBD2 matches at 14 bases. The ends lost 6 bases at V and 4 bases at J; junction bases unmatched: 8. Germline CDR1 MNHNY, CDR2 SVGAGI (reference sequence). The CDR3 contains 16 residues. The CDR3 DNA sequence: TGTGCCAGCAGGCCCGACCGGACTAGCGGGAGGTACGAGCAGTACTTC. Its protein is CASRPDRTSGRYEQYF.

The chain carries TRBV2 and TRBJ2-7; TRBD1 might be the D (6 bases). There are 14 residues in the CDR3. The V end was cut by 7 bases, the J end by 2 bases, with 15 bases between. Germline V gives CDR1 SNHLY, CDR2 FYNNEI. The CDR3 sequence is CASNIQGRAYEQYF. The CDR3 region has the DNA TGTGCCAGCAATATACAGGGCAGGGCCTACGAGCAGTACTTC.

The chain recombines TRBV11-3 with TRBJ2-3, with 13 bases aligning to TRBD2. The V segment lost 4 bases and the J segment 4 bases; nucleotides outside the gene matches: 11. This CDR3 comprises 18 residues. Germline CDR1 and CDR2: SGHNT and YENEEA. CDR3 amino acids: CASSSKIRLAGGPDTQYF. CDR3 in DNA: TGTGCCAGCAGCTCTAAAATCCGACTAGCGGGAGGTCCAGATACGCAGTATTTT.

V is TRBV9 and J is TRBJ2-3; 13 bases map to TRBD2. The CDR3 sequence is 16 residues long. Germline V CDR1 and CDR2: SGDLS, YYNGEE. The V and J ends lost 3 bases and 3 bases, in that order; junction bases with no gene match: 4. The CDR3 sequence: CASSARTSGSTDTQYF. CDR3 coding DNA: TGTGCCAGCAGCGCCCGGACTAGCGGGAGTACAGATACGCAGTATTTT.

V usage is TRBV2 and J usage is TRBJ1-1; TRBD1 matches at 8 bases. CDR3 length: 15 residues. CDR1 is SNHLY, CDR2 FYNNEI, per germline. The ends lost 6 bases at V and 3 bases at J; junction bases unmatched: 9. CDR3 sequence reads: CASRTRQGPYTEAFF. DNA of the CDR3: TGTGCCAGCAGGACCCGACAGGGGCCCTACACTGAAGCTTTCTTT.

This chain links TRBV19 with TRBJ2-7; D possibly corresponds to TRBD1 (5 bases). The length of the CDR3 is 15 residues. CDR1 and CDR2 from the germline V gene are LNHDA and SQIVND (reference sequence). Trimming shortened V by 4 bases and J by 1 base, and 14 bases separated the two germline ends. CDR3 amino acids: CASSRSEGVSYEQYF. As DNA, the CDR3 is TGTGCCAGTAGTAGATCGGAAGGGGTGTCCTACGAGCAGTACTTC.

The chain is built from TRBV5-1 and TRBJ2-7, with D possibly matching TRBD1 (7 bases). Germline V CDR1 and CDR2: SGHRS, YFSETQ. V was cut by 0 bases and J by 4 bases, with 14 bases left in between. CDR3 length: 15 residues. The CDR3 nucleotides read TGCGCCAGCAGCTTGGAGGGCAGGGGGGCATACGAGCAGTACTTC. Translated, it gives CASSLEGRGAYEQYF. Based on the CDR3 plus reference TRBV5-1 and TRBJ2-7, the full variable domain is KAGVTQTPRYLIKTRGQQVTLSCSPISGHRSVSWYQQTPGQGLQFLFEYFSETQRNKGNFPGRFSGRQFSNSRSEMNVSTLELGDSALYLCASSLEGRGAYEQYFGPGTRLTVT.

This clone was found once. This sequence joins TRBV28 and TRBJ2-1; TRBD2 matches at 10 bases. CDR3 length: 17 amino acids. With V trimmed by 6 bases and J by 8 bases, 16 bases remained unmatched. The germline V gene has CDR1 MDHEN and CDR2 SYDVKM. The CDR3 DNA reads TGTGCCAGCAGATTCGCTTACGGGACTAGCGCGGTCGATGAGCAGTTCTTC. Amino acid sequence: CASRFAYGTSAVDEQFF.

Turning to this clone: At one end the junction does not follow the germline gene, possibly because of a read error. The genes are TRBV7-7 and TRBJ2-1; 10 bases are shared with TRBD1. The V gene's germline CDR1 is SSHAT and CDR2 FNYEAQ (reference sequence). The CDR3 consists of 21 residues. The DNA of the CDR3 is TGTGCTAGCAGCTTAGCCCCGACTTCGGGACAGGGGTCGAGCTCCTACAATGAGCAGTTCTTC. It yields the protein CASSLAPTSGQGSSSYNEQFF.

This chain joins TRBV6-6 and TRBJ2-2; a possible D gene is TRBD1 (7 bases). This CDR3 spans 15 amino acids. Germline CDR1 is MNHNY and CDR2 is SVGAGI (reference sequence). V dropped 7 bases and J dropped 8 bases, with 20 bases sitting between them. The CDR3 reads CASTLGGGRRGELFF. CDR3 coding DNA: TGTGCCAGCACCCTAGGAGGGGGCAGGAGGGGGGAGCTGTTTTTT.

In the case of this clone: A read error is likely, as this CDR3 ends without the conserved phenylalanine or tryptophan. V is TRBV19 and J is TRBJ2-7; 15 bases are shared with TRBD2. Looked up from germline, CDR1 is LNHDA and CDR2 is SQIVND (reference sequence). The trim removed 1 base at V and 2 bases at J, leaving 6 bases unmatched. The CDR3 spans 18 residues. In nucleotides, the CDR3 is TGTGCCAGTAGTATAGTGGGACTAGCGGGAGGAAACGCCTACGAGCAGTACCTC. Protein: CASSIVGLAGGNAYEQYL.

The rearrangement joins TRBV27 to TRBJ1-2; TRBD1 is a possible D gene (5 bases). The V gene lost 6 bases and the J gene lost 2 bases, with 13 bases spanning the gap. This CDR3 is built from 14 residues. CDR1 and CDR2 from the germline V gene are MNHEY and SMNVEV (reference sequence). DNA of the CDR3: TGTGCCAGCAGCCGCTCAGGGTTAAACTATGGCTACACCTTC. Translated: CASSRSGLNYGYTF.

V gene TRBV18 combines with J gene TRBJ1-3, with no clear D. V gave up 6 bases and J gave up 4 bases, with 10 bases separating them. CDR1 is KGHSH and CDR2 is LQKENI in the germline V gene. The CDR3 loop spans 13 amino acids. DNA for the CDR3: TGTGCCAGCTCTTCGGGAGACGGAAACACCATATATTTT. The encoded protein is CASSSGDGNTIYF. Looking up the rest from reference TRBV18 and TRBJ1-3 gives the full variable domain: NAGVMQNPRHLVRRRGQEARLRCSPMKGHSHVYWYRQLPEEGLKFMVYLQKENIIDESGMPKERFSAEFPKEGPSILRIQQVVRGDSAAYFCASSSGDGNTIYFGEGSWLTVV.

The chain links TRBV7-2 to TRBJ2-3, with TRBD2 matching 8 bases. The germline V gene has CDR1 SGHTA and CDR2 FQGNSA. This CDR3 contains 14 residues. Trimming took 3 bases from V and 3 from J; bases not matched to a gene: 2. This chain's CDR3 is CASSFSSGTDTQYF. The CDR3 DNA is TGTGCCAGCAGCTTTTCTAGCGGGACAGATACGCAGTATTTT.

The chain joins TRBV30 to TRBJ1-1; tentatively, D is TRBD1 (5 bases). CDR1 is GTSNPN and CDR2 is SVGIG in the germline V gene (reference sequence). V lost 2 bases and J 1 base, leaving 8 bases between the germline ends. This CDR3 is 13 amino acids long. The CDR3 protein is CAWSRTQNTEAFF. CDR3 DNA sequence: TGTGCCTGGAGTCGGACACAGAACACTGAAGCTTTCTTT.